The 7 T cell receptor beta chains in this list originate from one sample, sequenced in a study of PD-1 blockade in classical Hodgkin lymphoma. Assay used: immunoSEQ multiplex PCR; TCRdb lists only in-frame clones, some missing. The data contain nearly 50,000 clones, about 75% of them seen just once; the ten biggest clones take up 10% to 15%. Specified time point: cycle 4 day 1 (C4D1), after more than 5 weeks of nivolumab. Every single patient, without exception, relapsed after autologous stem cell transplantation, and brentuximab vedotin exposure varied. The sample here was peripheral blood mononuclear cells (PBMCs), taken before the fourth cycle of nivolumab. These receptors were collected from a human donor with classical Hodgkin lymphoma.

This chain joins TRBV7-2 and TRBJ2-7; maybe TRBD2 (5 bases). Germline CDR1 is SGHTA and CDR2 is FQGNSA. There are 13 residues in the CDR3. Trimming removed 2 bases at V and 3 bases at J, with 8 bases between. The CDR3 loop reads CASSLSGVYEQYF. The CDR3 DNA follows: TGTGCCAGCAGCTTAAGCGGCGTCTACGAGCAGTACTTC.

The chain carries TRBV7-9 and TRBJ1-4, with a possible D match to TRBD1 (5 bases). V dropped 0 bases and J dropped 15 bases, with 11 bases sitting between them. Per the germline V gene, CDR1 is SEHNR and CDR2 is FQNEAQ (reference sequence). This CDR3 region has 12 residues. In nucleotides, the CDR3 is TGTGCCAGCAGCTTAGCCTCAACGGGGGTGTTTTTT. Its protein is CASSLASTGVFF.

This chain connects TRBV28 to TRBJ2-7; maybe TRBD1 (5 bases). CDR1 is MDHEN and CDR2 is SYDVKM in the germline V gene. The ends were cut back, 6 bases at V and 2 bases at J, with 17 bases in the middle. This CDR3 contains 15 residues. CDR3 in amino acids: CASRSARQGPYEQYF. In DNA form, the CDR3 reads TGTGCCAGCAGGTCAGCGCGGCAGGGCCCCTACGAGCAGTACTTC.

The chain has TRBV12-5 and TRBJ1-1; D is undetermined. Trimming took off 6 bases at V and 0 bases at J, with 11 bases between the two ends. The CDR3 loop spans 14 amino acids. Germline V lookup: CDR1 LGHNT, CDR2 FRNRAP. The CDR3: CASGREGVNTEAFF. In nucleotides, the CDR3 is TGTGCTAGTGGGAGGGAGGGAGTGAACACTGAAGCTTTCTTT.

J is TRBJ1-1 and V is TRBV2; D is perhaps TRBD1 (5 bases). The germline gives CDR1 SNHLY, CDR2 FYNNEI. The V gene lost 1 base and the J gene lost 3 bases, with 15 bases spanning the gap. The CDR3 is made up of 16 amino acids. The CDR3 is CASSEDQGLRDTEAFF. The CDR3 nucleotides read TGTGCCAGCAGTGAAGATCAGGGACTAAGGGACACTGAAGCTTTCTTT.

The rearrangement links TRBV6-1 to TRBJ2-3, with unresolved D. V lost 6 bases to trimming and J lost 0 bases, with 7 bases between them. There are 13 residues in the CDR3. Germline V gives CDR1 MNHNS, CDR2 SASEGT. This CDR3 is CASRPASTDTQYF. The CDR3 DNA reads TGTGCCAGCAGGCCTGCAAGCACAGATACGCAGTATTTT.

The gene calls are TRBV7-9 and TRBJ1-5; D remains unclear. V was trimmed by 1 base and J by 4 bases, leaving 11 bases between them. CDR1 and CDR2 from the germline V gene are SEHNR and FQNEAQ (reference sequence). The CDR3 contains 15 residues. This CDR3 is CASSLGTHINQPQHF. CDR3 DNA sequence: TGTGCCAGCAGCTTAGGGACGCACATAAATCAGCCCCAGCATTTT.